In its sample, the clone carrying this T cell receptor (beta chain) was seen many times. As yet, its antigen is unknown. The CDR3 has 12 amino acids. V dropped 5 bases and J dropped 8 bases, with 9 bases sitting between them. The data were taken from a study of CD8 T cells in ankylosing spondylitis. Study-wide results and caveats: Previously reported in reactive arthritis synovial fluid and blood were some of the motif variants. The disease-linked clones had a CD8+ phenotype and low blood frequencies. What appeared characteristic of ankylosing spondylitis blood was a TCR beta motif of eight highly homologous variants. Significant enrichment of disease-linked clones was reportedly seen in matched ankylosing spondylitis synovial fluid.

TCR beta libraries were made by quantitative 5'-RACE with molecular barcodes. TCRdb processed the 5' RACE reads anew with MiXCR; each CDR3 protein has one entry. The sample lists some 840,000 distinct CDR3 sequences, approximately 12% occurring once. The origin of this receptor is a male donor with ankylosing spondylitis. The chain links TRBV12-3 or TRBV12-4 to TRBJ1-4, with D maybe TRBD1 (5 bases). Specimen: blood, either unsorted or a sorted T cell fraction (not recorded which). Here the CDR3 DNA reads TGTGCCAGCAGTCCAGGGTCGGAAAAACTGTTTTTT. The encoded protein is CASSPGSEKLFF.